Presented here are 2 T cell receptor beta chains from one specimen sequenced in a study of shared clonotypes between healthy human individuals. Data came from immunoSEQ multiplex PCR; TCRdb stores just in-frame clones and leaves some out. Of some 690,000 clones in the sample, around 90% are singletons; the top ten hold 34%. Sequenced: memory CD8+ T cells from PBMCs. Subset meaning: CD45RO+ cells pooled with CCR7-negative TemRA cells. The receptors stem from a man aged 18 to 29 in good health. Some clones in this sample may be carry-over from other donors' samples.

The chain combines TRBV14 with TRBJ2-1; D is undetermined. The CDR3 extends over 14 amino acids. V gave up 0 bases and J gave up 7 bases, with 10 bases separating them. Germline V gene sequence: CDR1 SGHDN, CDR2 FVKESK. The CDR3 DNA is TGTGCCAGCAGCCAAGAATGGGGTAGGAATGAGCAGTTCTTC. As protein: CASSQEWGRNEQFF.

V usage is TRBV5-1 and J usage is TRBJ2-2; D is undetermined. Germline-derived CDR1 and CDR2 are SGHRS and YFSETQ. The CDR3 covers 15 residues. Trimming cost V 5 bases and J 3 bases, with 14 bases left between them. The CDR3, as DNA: TGCGCCAGCAGGCAAATCGCGAGATACACCGGGGAGCTGTTTTTT. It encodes CASRQIARYTGELFF.